These 22 T cell receptor beta chains were all obtained from the same sample, sequenced in a study of CD8 T cells in ankylosing spondylitis. TCRdb passed the 5' RACE reads through MiXCR, listing each CDR3 protein once. The table has hundreds of thousands of distinct CDR3 sequences, about a fifth seen once. Sequences were obtained from blood, either unsorted or a sorted T cell fraction (not recorded which). The receptors come from a female donor with ankylosing spondylitis or in good health (not recorded which).

The chain links TRBV20-1 to TRBJ1-1; perhaps TRBD1 as D (6 bases). CDR3 length equals 10 residues. The V and J ends lost 3 bases and 8 bases respectively, with 7 bases between them. Germline V lookup: CDR1 DFQATT, CDR2 SNEGSKA (reference sequence). Here the CDR3 DNA reads TGCAGTGCTAGGGACAGAGAAGCTTTCTTT. This gives the protein CSARDREAFF.

This chain uses TRBV4-3 with TRBJ2-3; D might be TRBD1 (5 bases). This CDR3 has 14 amino acids. The germline CDR1 and CDR2 sequences are LGHNA and YSLEER. V lost 4 bases and J 0 bases, leaving 8 bases between the germline ends. The chain's CDR3 is CASSPAGSTDTQYF. CDR3 coding DNA: TGCGCCAGCAGCCCTGCAGGGAGCACAGATACGCAGTATTTT.

In this sample, this clonotype turned up a few times. V usage is TRBV12-3 or TRBV12-4 and J usage is TRBJ2-5; D gene unclear. CDR3 size: 13 residues. Trimming left V 3 bases short and J 4 bases short, with 9 bases between. In DNA form, the CDR3 reads TGTGCCAGCAGTTTGGACCACAGAGAGACCCAGTACTTC. Amino acids: CASSLDHRETQYF.

This clonotype came up a few times. V and J are TRBV6-2 or TRBV6-3 and TRBJ1-1, with no clear D. CDR1 MNHEY and CDR2 SVGEGT come from the germline V gene. The CDR3 sequence is 13 residues long. V was shortened by 5 bases and J by 3 bases, with 10 bases between the two germline ends. In DNA, the CDR3 is TGTGCCAGCAGTCTAGACTACGACACTGAAGCTTTCTTT. It encodes CASSLDYDTEAFF.

This clonotype showed up just once. The chain is built from TRBV21-1 and TRBJ2-3. TRBV21-1 is recorded as a pseudogene. This CDR3 region has 15 residues. For the CDR3, the DNA is TGTGCCAGCAGCAGACGGCGGCCTACCCCAGATACGCAGTATTTT. Its protein is CASSRRRPTPDTQYF.

This clonotype appeared many times. This chain links TRBV20-1 with TRBJ2-1, with D tentatively TRBD1 (5 bases). The germline V gene encodes CDR1 DFQATT and CDR2 SNEGSKA (reference sequence). Trimming took 6 bases from V and 8 from J, leaving 14 bases between them. There are 12 residues in the CDR3. In nucleotides, the CDR3 is TGCAGTGCCCCGACAGTCGGTGATGAGCAGTTCTTC. Translating gives CSAPTVGDEQFF.

Remarks on this clonotype: The junction shows a germline mismatch at one end, possibly a read error. The chain combines TRBV6-6 with TRBJ2-7; 7 bases map to TRBD1. Germline V CDR1 and CDR2: MNHNY, SVGAGI (reference sequence). This CDR3 has 12 amino acids. CDR3 DNA sequence: TGTGCCAGCAAGGGGGCAGGCTACGGGCAGTACTTC. Translated: CASKGAGYGQYF.

J is TRBJ2-2 and V is TRBV9; D is unclear. Trimming took 6 bases from V and 4 from J, leaving 10 bases between them. The CDR3 extends over 13 amino acids. The germline V gene has CDR1 SGDLS and CDR2 YYNGEE. The DNA of the CDR3 is TGTGCCAGCAAACCCCAGCGCACCGGGGAGCTGTTTTTT. Encoded protein: CASKPQRTGELFF.

To note about this clonotype: This clone may be a read error of a much larger clone one base away. V gene TRBV5-1 combines with J gene TRBJ2-7; D possibly corresponds to TRBD1 (6 bases). The CDR3 is 16 amino acids. From germline, CDR1 is SGHRS and CDR2 YFSETQ. This CDR3 is CAGSLAPVGQLYEQYF. The CDR3 nucleotides are TGCGCCGGCAGCTTAGCCCCCGTCGGACAGCTCTACGAGCAGTACTTC.

The CDR3 sequence: CASSQNDQVPRGGYGYTF. In nucleotides, the CDR3 is TGTGCCAGCAGCCAAAATGACCAGGTTCCTAGGGGAGGCTATGGCTACACCTTC. This chain joins TRBV4-2 and TRBJ1-2; weak D call: TRBD1 (5 bases). Trimming cost V 2 bases and J 4 bases, with 23 bases left between them. The CDR3 sequence is 18 residues long. Germline assignment: CDR1 LGHNA and CDR2 YNFKEQ.

This chain connects TRBV13 to TRBJ2-1, with 7 nucleotides matching TRBD2. This CDR3 region has 16 residues. Germline V lookup: CDR1 PRHDT, CDR2 FYEKMQ (reference sequence). With 2 bases clipped from V and 1 base from J, the junction kept 5 bases outside the gene matches. CDR3 sequence (DNA): TGTGCCAGCAGCTTATGGCTAGCGGATTCCTACAATGAGCAGTTCTTC. Its translation is CASSLWLADSYNEQFF.

This clonotype has at least ten counts. This chain links TRBV20-1 with TRBJ2-1, with D uncertain. Trimming pared 0 bases from V and 7 bases from J, leaving 13 bases between. CDR3 length: 14 residues. Germline values: CDR1 DFQATT, CDR2 SNEGSKA (reference sequence). The CDR3 DNA reads TGCAGTGCTAGAGATAGGTTGGGTGTAAATGAGCAGTTCTTC. Translation: CSARDRLGVNEQFF.

This clonotype was detected a few times. The chain employs TRBV6-6 and TRBJ1-5; D is undetermined. Per the germline V gene, CDR1 is MNHNY and CDR2 is SVGAGI (reference sequence). The CDR3 sequence is 12 residues long. The germline V and J ends were trimmed by 5 bases and 7 bases, with 9 bases remaining between them. For the CDR3, the DNA is TGTGCCAGCAGTGTCTTTAGACAGCCCCAGCATTTT. This translates into CASSVFRQPQHF.

This clonotype was detected only a few times. The chain joins TRBV11-2 to TRBJ1-6; no reliable D call. V lost 5 bases and J 9 bases, leaving 17 bases between the germline ends. The CDR3 is 15 residues long. Germline values: CDR1 SGHAT, CDR2 FQNNGV. The CDR3 loop reads CASSVPRVAGSPLHF. DNA for the CDR3: TGTGCCAGCAGCGTCCCTCGGGTCGCGGGTTCACCCCTCCACTTT.

The J gene is TRBJ2-1, the V gene TRBV3-1; weak D call: TRBD2 (6 bases). Germline lookup yields CDR1 LGHDT and CDR2 YNNKEL (reference sequence). Trimming took 7 bases from V and 2 from J, leaving 15 bases between them. The CDR3 has 15 amino acids. The CDR3 DNA sequence: TGTGCCAGCAAGAGGACTACCGGAACCTACAATGAGCAGTTCTTC. Amino acids: CASKRTTGTYNEQFF.

The gene calls are TRBV13 and TRBJ2-3; D not resolved. The V end lost 3 bases, the J end lost 2 bases, and 12 bases lay between the germline ends. Germline V gives CDR1 PRHDT, CDR2 FYEKMQ (reference sequence). The CDR3 is 15 amino acids. The CDR3 DNA sequence: TGTGCCAGCAGCTTGAGGAGTCTCTCCACAGATACGCAGTATTTT. Translation: CASSLRSLSTDTQYF.

This chain links TRBV4-3 with TRBJ1-2; no clear D. V lost 4 bases to trimming and J lost 5 bases, with 20 bases between them. The length of the CDR3 is 16 residues. Germline V gene sequence: CDR1 LGHNA, CDR2 YSLEER. Here the CDR3 reads CASSPTRTLRSYGYTF. The CDR3, as DNA: TGCGCCAGCAGCCCCACAAGGACCCTGAGGAGTTATGGCTACACCTTC.

This chain connects TRBV4-3 to TRBJ2-7, with D possibly TRBD1 on 5 matching bases. The CDR3 spans 13 residues. Looked up from germline, CDR1 is LGHNA and CDR2 is YSLEER. V lost 2 bases, J lost 6 bases, and 11 bases lay in between. CDR3 DNA: TGCGCCAGCAGCCAACTGGCTACAGGCGAGCAGTACTTC. Protein sequence: CASSQLATGEQYF.

The V call is TRBV7-2, the J call TRBJ2-7; D is ambiguous. V gave up 2 bases and J gave up 0 bases, with 11 bases separating them. Per the germline V gene, CDR1 is SGHTA and CDR2 is FQGNSA. The CDR3 spans 15 residues. The DNA of the CDR3 is TGTGCCAGCAGCTTAATGGCGGTTCCCTCCTACGAGCAGTACTTC. Encoded protein: CASSLMAVPSYEQYF.

The sample holds a few counts of this clonotype. V is TRBV24-1 and J is TRBJ2-7; D is unresolved. The CDR3 totals 9 residues. Deletions cut 9 bases from V and 7 bases from J, with 6 bases between. The germline V gene encodes CDR1 KGHDR and CDR2 SFDVKD. The CDR3 DNA follows: TGTGCCACCGTTAATGAGCAGTACTTC. Translating gives CATVNEQYF.

This clonotype was observed a few times. V is TRBV3-1 and J is TRBJ2-1, with 9 nucleotides matching TRBD2. The CDR3 is 16 amino acids. Germline V lookup: CDR1 LGHDT, CDR2 YNNKEL (reference sequence). Trimming at V came to 4 bases and at J to 6 bases, leaving 10 bases not matched to a gene. The chain's CDR3 is CASSPSVAGVPNEQFF. The DNA for the CDR3 is TGTGCCAGCAGCCCTTCGGTAGCGGGAGTACCCAATGAGCAGTTCTTC.

This clonotype was picked up a small number of times. The DNA for the CDR3 is TGCAGTGCCTTACTAGCGGACTCCTACAATGAGCAGTTCTTC. Amino acids: CSALLADSYNEQFF. This chain links TRBV20-1 with TRBJ2-1, with 8 bases lining up with TRBD2. Trimming at V came to 6 bases and at J to 0 bases, leaving 4 bases not matched to a gene. The germline CDR1 and CDR2 sequences are DFQATT and SNEGSKA (reference sequence). CDR3 size: 14 residues.